This TCR beta chain was recovered during a study of T cells after yellow fever vaccination (dated by TCRdb to 2018 to 2020). About the full investigation: The SMART-Seq v4 Ultra Low Input RNA kit was used to prepare libraries from fractions with low cell numbers. To follow T-cell clones before and after both primary and booster YFV17D yellow fever vaccination, bulk TCR alpha and beta repertoires underwent longitudinal sequencing. The cohort comprised two healthy male donors, one aged 18 to 30 and one aged 30 to 39 years. Bulk PBMC replicates and cell subsets were isolated from blood drawn at multiple timepoints before and after both primary and secondary immunization.

TCR cDNA was synthesized by 5'RACE template switching, through which a universal primer site and unique molecular identifiers were introduced. cDNA synthesis was primed from both the TCR alpha and TCR beta constant segments. Libraries were amplified in two PCR steps, with sample barcodes and sequencing adapters added in the second step. Sequencing of libraries was performed on Illumina HiSeq 2500 (2x100 bp) or NovaSeq (2x150 bp). The study's processing was this. MIGEC was used to demultiplex reads and collapse the reads into UMI consensus sequences, and MiXCR was used for V(D)J alignment. Clonotypes responding to the vaccine were identified with edgeR on replicate PBMC samples, with the criteria of FDR below 0.01 and a log2 fold change above 5 up to day 15. Bulk clonotypes were assigned CD4 or CD8 identity according to which sequenced CD4 or CD8 repertoire held them at higher abundance. TCRdb ran its own pipeline on the public reads, namely fastp trimming at Q25 and MiXCR clone calling, and kept in-frame beta chains. When rows share a CDR3 protein, they turn into one entry using the most common DNA and genes. What appears here as the V and J calls and clone size reflects TCRdb's work, not the paper's. The sample table shows about 340,000 distinct CDR3 sequences, and 8.5% to 10% are seen once. In total, the top ten clones hold about a sixth of the sample.

The germline V gene (reference sequence) yields DFQATT for CDR1 and SNEGSKA for CDR2. V is clipped by 1 base and J by 8 bases, and the sequence between their germline boundaries is 8 bases long. The CDR3, cysteine through phenylalanine, is 11 amino acids long. Just the 33-base CDR3 DNA is kept, in frame starting at base 1. This clonotype was observed at least ten times. It has no known antigen specificity. No base qualities exist here, and no much larger clone lies one base off it. According to the study, the label for this sample's treatment or condition signals: live attenuated yellow fever vaccine strain. At every blood-draw timepoint, two biological replicates of bulk PBMCs were collected. A standard Ficoll-Paque protocol was used to isolate PBMCs from peripheral blood. RNA was extracted with TriZol from bulk PBMCs, CD4 and CD8 fractions, and dextramer-positive and dextramer-negative fractions.

Results the study describes overall, beyond this receptor: A small fraction of clonotypes appeared in both the CD4 and CD8 compartments, likely as a result of convergent recombination. FACS-sorted repertoires could contain abundant contaminating clonotypes from the bulk population, so computational filtering was required. Because only two donors were included in the study, the extent to which the findings can be generalized is limited. The secondary T-cell response was weaker than the primary response but faster, peaking on day 5 instead of day 15. Most clones expanded after primary vaccination (about 96% of CD4 and approximately 86% of CD8) were re-detected after the booster, suggesting that broad memory maintenance occurred.

The chain joins TRBV20-1 to TRBJ1-1; the D gene lacks a confident call. Sequencing used PBMCs, obtained on the day of the first yellow fever vaccination. The receptor was derived from a man younger than 30 who received the YFV17D yellow fever vaccine. The CDR3 reads CSARVGREAFF. The DNA reads as follows: TGCAGTGCTAGAGTGGGGAGGGAAGCTTTCTTT.